These T cell receptor beta chains were read from a single sample in a study of blood T cells in healthy people across ages. TCRdb reprocessed the 5' RACE reads via MiXCR and lists one record per CDR3 protein. The profile shows hundreds of thousands of distinct CDR3 sequences, roughly 32% of them singletons. The sequencing sample was made of blood. Receptor source: a woman older than 75 in good health. Each CDR3 is given with its conserved first and last residue. A D gene is named only where the DNA matches it firmly. Clone size is not always given. Where it is, it says once, few, many or a class for expanded clones.

TRBV5-1,NA,TRBJ2-5,NA,CASTLGGSVKETQYF,TGCGCCAGCACCCTAGGGGGTTCGGTCAAAGAGACCCAGTACTTC
TRBV7-8,NA,TRBJ1-1,few,CASSEWSAMNTEAFF,TGTGCCAGCAGTGAGTGGTCGGCAATGAACACTGAAGCTTTCTTT
TRBV9,NA,TRBJ2-2,few,CASSNRAGNTGELFF,TGTGCCAGCAGCAACAGGGCGGGTAACACCGGGGAGCTGTTTTTT
TRBV5-1,NA,TRBJ1-1,NA,CASSWDGCTEAFF,TGCGCCAGCAGCTGGGATGGCTGCACTGAAGCTTTCTTT
TRBV20-1,TRBD2,TRBJ2-1,many,CSVRLAGGQYEQFF,TGCAGTGTTAGACTAGCGGGGGGGCAGTATGAGCAGTTCTTC
TRBV20-1,NA,TRBJ1-4,NA,CSARDRQGVYEKLFF,TGCAGTGCTAGAGATCGGCAGGGCGTTTATGAAAAACTGTTTTTT
TRBV5-1,TRBD1,TRBJ2-5,NA,CASSWGQHVQETQYF,TGCGCCAGCAGCTGGGGACAGCACGTACAAGAGACCCAGTACTTC
TRBV20-1,TRBD2,TRBJ2-3,many,CSARAGGAGDTQYF,TGCAGTGCTAGAGCCGGGGGGGCGGGAGATACGCAGTATTTT
TRBV5-6,NA,TRBJ2-7,many,CASSRAADGSYEQYF,TGTGCCAGCAGCCGGGCGGCAGATGGCTCCTACGAGCAGTACTTC
TRBV5-1,NA,TRBJ2-7,many,CASSRDGTYAYEQYF,TGCGCCAGCAGCCGGGACGGGACATACGCCTACGAGCAGTACTTC
TRBV5-6,NA,TRBJ1-6,many,CASSRTERNSPLHF,TGTGCCAGCAGTCGGACGGAAAGAAATTCACCCCTCCACTTT
TRBV12-3/TRBV12-4,NA,TRBJ1-2,NA,CASSPPSGALPYGYTF,TGTGCCAGCAGCCCCCCGTCTGGGGCCTTACCCTATGGCTACACCTTC
TRBV9,NA,TRBJ2-1,NA,CASSPGRGAYNEQFF,TGTGCCAGCTCCCCCGGGAGAGGTGCCTACAATGAGCAGTTCTTC
TRBV7-6,NA,TRBJ2-5,NA,CASSFPDGPQYF,TGTGCCAGCAGCTTCCCGGACGGGCCCCAGTACTTC
TRBV21-1,NA,TRBJ1-4,few,CASSSRGKNEKLFF,TGTGCCAGCAGCAGCAGGGGGAAAAATGAAAAACTGTTTTTT
TRBV2,NA,TRBJ1-2,many,CASTRGDYGYTF,TGTGCCAGCACCAGGGGTGACTATGGCTACACCTTC
TRBV20-1,NA,TRBJ1-6,many,CSASPVIGSSSPLHF,TGCAGTGCTAGTCCGGTCATTGGGAGTTCTTCACCCCTCCACTTT
TRBV7-3,NA,TRBJ2-1,many,CASSLKSRAEGSYNEQFF,TGTGCCAGCAGCTTGAAGAGCCGGGCGGAGGGGTCCTACAATGAGCAGTTCTTC
TRBV5-4,TRBD2,TRBJ2-3,NA,CASSVGASGTGTDTQYF,TGTGCCAGCAGCGTCGGGGCTAGCGGGACTGGCACAGATACGCAGTATTTT
TRBV6-2/TRBV6-3,NA,TRBJ2-1,NA,CASSYSWERVYNEQFF,TGTGCCAGCAGTTACTCTTGGGAGAGAGTCTACAATGAGCAGTTCTTC
TRBV24-1,NA,TRBJ2-3,many,CATSDERDTQYF,TGTGCCACCAGTGATGAGCGAGATACGCAGTATTTT
TRBV18,TRBD1,TRBJ1-2,NA,CASSSDRANGYTF,TGTGCCAGCTCATCGGACAGGGCTAATGGCTACACCTTC
TRBV29-1,TRBD1,TRBJ2-6,many,CSVNGQANTGANVLTF,TGCAGCGTGAACGGACAGGCAAATACTGGGGCCAACGTCCTGACTTTC
TRBV12-3/TRBV12-4,TRBD1,TRBJ1-1,few,CASTRTGGSTEAFF,TGTGCCAGCACCAGAACAGGGGGTAGCACTGAAGCTTTCTTT
TRBV12-5,NA,TRBJ2-1,NA,CASGPGPNEQFF,TGTGCTAGTGGCCCTGGTCCCAATGAGCAGTTCTTC
TRBV7-2,NA,TRBJ2-1,many,CASSTPPSGSYNEQFF,TGTGCCAGCAGCACGCCCCCGAGCGGCTCCTACAATGAGCAGTTCTTC
TRBV28,NA,TRBJ1-2,once,CASSLGSLNYGYTF,TGTGCCAGCAGTTTGGGATCCCTTAACTATGGCTACACCTTC
TRBV12-3/TRBV12-4,NA,TRBJ2-3,many,CASKEDPGTDTQYF,TGTGCCAGCAAGGAGGATCCCGGCACAGATACGCAGTATTTT
TRBV6-1,NA,TRBJ1-2,NA,CASSKSTGLRDGYTF,TGTGCCAGCAGTAAATCTACAGGGTTAAGGGATGGCTACACCTTC
TRBV7-9,NA,TRBJ1-5,once,CASSRTIPAGDQPQHF,TGTGCCAGCAGCCGAACAATCCCGGCAGGGGATCAGCCCCAGCATTTT
TRBV7-2,TRBD1,TRBJ1-6,NA,CASSSQGAVNSPLHF,TGTGCCAGCAGCTCACAGGGGGCGGTAAATTCACCCCTCCACTTT
TRBV20-1,TRBD1,TRBJ1-6,few,CSASGTGDSPLHF,TGCAGTGCTAGTGGGACAGGGGATTCACCCCTCCACTTT
TRBV5-4,NA,TRBJ2-2,NA,CASSYLLGPGELFF,TGTGCCAGCAGCTACCTACTTGGCCCCGGGGAGCTGTTTTTT
TRBV29-1,TRBD1,TRBJ1-4,NA,CSVGFRQGNEKLFF,TGCAGCGTTGGTTTCCGACAGGGAAATGAAAAACTGTTTTTT
TRBV29-1,NA,TRBJ2-3,many,CSVEVGAGSTLGAQYF,TGCAGCGTTGAAGTAGGCGCGGGGTCCACCCTGGGGGCGCAGTATTTT
TRBV29-1,NA,TRBJ1-2,many,CSVSPTGSVGYTF,TGCAGCGTCAGCCCCACAGGATCTGTTGGCTACACCTTC
TRBV7-6,NA,TRBJ2-5,NA,CASSLRSGRTGETQYF,TGTGCCAGCAGCCTTCGAAGTGGGAGAACGGGAGAGACCCAGTACTTC
TRBV4-2,NA,TRBJ2-7,NA,CASSQDQGEQYF,TGTGCCAGCAGCCAAGATCAGGGCGAGCAGTACTTC
TRBV5-6,NA,TRBJ2-7,many,CASSHLRRLSYEQYF,TGTGCCAGCAGTCATCTCAGGCGGCTATCCTACGAGCAGTACTTC
TRBV7-2,TRBD2,TRBJ2-1,NA,CASSSSGGAMFNEQFF,TGTGCCAGCAGCTCGAGCGGGGGGGCCATGTTCAATGAGCAGTTCTTC
TRBV5-1,TRBD1,TRBJ1-1,many,CASSLVFQGAATEAFF,TGCGCCAGCAGCTTGGTCTTTCAGGGGGCCGCCACTGAAGCTTTCTTT